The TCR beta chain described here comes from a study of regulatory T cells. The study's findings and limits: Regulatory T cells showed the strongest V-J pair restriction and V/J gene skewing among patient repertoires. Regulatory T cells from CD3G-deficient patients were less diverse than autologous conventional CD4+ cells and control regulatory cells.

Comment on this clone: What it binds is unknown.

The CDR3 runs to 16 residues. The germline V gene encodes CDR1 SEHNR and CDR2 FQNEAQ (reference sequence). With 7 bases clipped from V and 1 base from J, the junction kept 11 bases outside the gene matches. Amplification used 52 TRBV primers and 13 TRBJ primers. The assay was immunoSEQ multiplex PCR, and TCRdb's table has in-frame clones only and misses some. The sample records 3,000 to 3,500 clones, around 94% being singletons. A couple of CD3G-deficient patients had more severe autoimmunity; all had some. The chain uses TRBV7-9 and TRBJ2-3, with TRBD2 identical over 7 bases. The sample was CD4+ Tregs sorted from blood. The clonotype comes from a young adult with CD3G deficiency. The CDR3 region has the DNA TGTGCCAGCACCCCCAGGGCGGGAGTTGGCACAGATACGCAGTATTTT. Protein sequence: CASTPRAGVGTDTQYF.